This record concerns one TCR beta chain sequence. Its antigen remains undetermined. No clone much larger than this one lies a single base away; base qualities are absent. The CDR3 contains 14 residues, cysteine and phenylalanine counted. Here the CDR3 DNA is all that survives: 42 bases in frame from base 1. CDR1 and CDR2, looked up from the germline V gene, are LGHNA and YSLEER. V drops 0 bases and J drops 4 bases, leaving 8 bases in between. The immunoSEQ multiplex PCR assay was used to amplify the TCRB and TCRAD loci from a standardized quantity of quality-controlled genomic DNA. The amplicons spanned the V(D)J region and were long enough to cover the CDR3 and allow V and J genes to be identified. Through the commercial immunoSEQ service, the amplicons were sequenced on an Illumina platform. In the original analysis: Primer bias and sequencing errors were corrected as previously described, and TCRAD and TCRB definitions were based on the IMGT database. The repertoires were analysed using immunoSEQ Analyzer 3.0 and VDJTools for basic statistics, V/J segment usage, diversity estimates, rarefaction and pairwise overlap. To estimate diversity, the Chao1, ChaoE, Efron-Thisted, Shannon and inverse Simpson indices were applied, and diversity was also estimated on datasets down-sampled to the smallest sample. Repertoire overlap used strict matching of CDR3 nucleotide sequence, V gene and J gene, with Jaccard-based multidimensional scaling clustering. The table was pulled from immuneACCESS by TCRdb, which kept in-frame rearrangements only. Such tables lose some clones; where checked, under half of the loss comes from unresolved V genes, and the rest has no known cause. The V and J calls and the clone size are those of that table, but D and trimming were determined from the DNA. The sample includes about 78,000 clones, with 95% to 98% observed a single time. Roughly 0.028% of the sample is held by the ten biggest clonotypes.

Thymus tissue was collected as surgical resects that were removed during corrective cardiac surgery. In Finland, the donors were immunologically healthy infants who were having open corrective cardiac surgery for congenital heart defects. After being mechanically released from the tissue, thymocytes were kept at -70 degrees C in pellets of roughly 9.5-32 million cells. A QIAsymphony instrument was used to extract genomic DNA from frozen cell pellets. This specimen belongs to a study of human thymus T cells (dated by TCRdb to the early 2020s). In terms of the full investigation: The study used under ten infant thymus samples plus four related peripheral blood samples to characterize TCR alpha and beta repertoires. The infant donors were about 7 to 250 days old, and the cohort included six or seven males and two females. General study outcomes and caveats: On average, thymus samples yielded about 730,000 unique TCRB clonotypes, whereas blood samples yielded approximately 84,000. V and J gene segment usage appeared biased in both thymic and peripheral blood repertoires. Highly overlapping thymic TCR repertoires among unrelated individuals were reported in the related research.

The sample comprised thymus tissue. The chain employs TRBV4-3 and TRBJ2-3; no D gene can be assigned with confidence. This sequence originates from a boy under three years old with a congenital heart defect but otherwise immunologically healthy. Here the CDR3 is given as CASSQDTSSDTQYF. Here is the DNA: TGCGCCAGCAGCCAAGATACCTCATCAGATACGCAGTATTTT.